The rows below give T cell receptor beta chains drawn from one sample of a study of T cell changes during pregnancy in multiple sclerosis. The protocol was immunoSEQ multiplex PCR, while the TCRdb copy is restricted to in-frame clones and leaves out a portion. In the table there are tens of thousands of clones, approximately 91% of which are singletons. Here the sequenced sample was CD8+ T cells from peripheral blood mononuclear cells, taken after pregnancy. These receptors were obtained from a female donor with multiple sclerosis, enrolled in a pregnancy study. Each CDR3 is given with its conserved first and last residue. Each record gives: CDR3 protein, CDR3 DNA, CDR3 length, clone size, V gene, J gene, D gene. The D gene is left open where the match is weak. Size is stated for part of the rows, as once, few or many counts, or as a class when the clone is expanded.

CDR3: CASSYLNTGELFF
DNA: TGTGCCAGCAGTTACCTTAACACCGGGGAGCTGTTTTTT
length: 13
size: -
V: TRBV6-5
J: TRBJ2-2
D: -

CDR3: CASSPWLDSYEQYF
DNA: TGCGCCAGCAGCCCCTGGCTAGACAGCTACGAGCAGTACTTC
length: 14
size: -
V: TRBV5-1
J: TRBJ2-7
D: -

CDR3: CASSITGGNNEQFF
DNA: TGTGCCAGTAGTATTACAGGGGGGAACAATGAGCAGTTCTTC
length: 14
size: once
V: TRBV19
J: TRBJ2-1
D: TRBD1

CDR3: CASSLGLTGSAYEQYF
DNA: TGCGCCAGCAGCTTGGGGTTGACAGGGAGTGCCTACGAGCAGTACTTC
length: 16
size: -
V: TRBV5-1
J: TRBJ2-7
D: TRBD1

CDR3: CASSLTGGEQYF
DNA: TGTGCCAGCAGTTTGACAGGGGGCGAGCAGTACTTC
length: 12
size: -
V: TRBV27
J: TRBJ2-7
D: TRBD1

CDR3: CASSWTPNTEAFF
DNA: TGTGCCAGCAGCTGGACACCGAACACTGAAGCTTTCTTT
length: 13
size: -
V: TRBV7-9
J: TRBJ1-1
D: -

CDR3: CATKTDRAWEKLFF
DNA: TGTGCCACAAAGACGGACAGGGCTTGGGAAAAACTGTTTTTT
length: 14
size: -
V: TRBV5-3
J: TRBJ1-4
D: TRBD1

CDR3: CASRGPGQGRYEQYF
DNA: TGTGCCAGTAGGGGTCCCGGACAGGGAAGGTACGAGCAGTACTTC
length: 15
size: few
V: TRBV19
J: TRBJ2-7
D: TRBD1

CDR3: CASSQGGTGGFLEEKLFF
DNA: TGCGCCAGCAGCCAAGGAGGGACAGGGGGCTTTTTAGAGGAAAAACTGTTTTTT
length: 18
size: -
V: TRBV4-1
J: TRBJ1-4
D: TRBD1

CDR3: CASSTRDLTQGHYEQYF
DNA: TGTGCCAGTAGTACTAGAGATTTAACACAGGGCCACTACGAGCAGTACTTC
length: 17
size: once
V: TRBV19
J: TRBJ2-7
D: -

CDR3: CASRLAGGPQETQYF
DNA: TGTGCCAGCAGACTAGCGGGGGGGCCGCAAGAGACCCAGTACTTC
length: 15
size: once
V: TRBV6-6
J: TRBJ2-5
D: TRBD2

CDR3: CASSIGTVGGYTF
DNA: TGTGCCAGTAGCATAGGGACAGTAGGCGGCTACACCTTC
length: 13
size: -
V: TRBV19
J: TRBJ1-2
D: TRBD1

CDR3: CASSDSSSGGADTQYF
DNA: TGTGCCAGCAGTGACTCGAGTAGCGGGGGGGCCGATACGCAGTATTTT
length: 16
size: medium-sized
V: TRBV6-4
J: TRBJ2-3
D: TRBD2

CDR3: CASSLATSPVNGELFF
DNA: TGTGCCAGCAGCTTAGCGACTAGCCCCGTTAACGGGGAGCTGTTTTTT
length: 16
size: -
V: TRBV7-9
J: TRBJ2-2
D: TRBD2

CDR3: CASSPARGRDNEQFF
DNA: TGTGCCAGCAGCCCAGCGCGGGGGAGAGACAATGAGCAGTTCTTC
length: 15
size: -
V: TRBV7-9
J: TRBJ2-1
D: TRBD2

CDR3: CASSYPSGHGYTF
DNA: TGTGCCAGCAGTTACCCGTCAGGGCATGGCTACACCTTC
length: 13
size: -
V: TRBV6-5
J: TRBJ1-2
D: -

CDR3: CASSFDSTYEQYF
DNA: TGTGCCAGCAGCTTCGACAGTACCTACGAGCAGTACTTC
length: 13
size: -
V: TRBV7-9
J: TRBJ2-7
D: -

CDR3: CASSLRGSSGSDTGELFF
DNA: TGTGCCAGCAGCCTCCGGGGGAGTAGCGGGAGCGACACCGGGGAGCTGTTTTTT
length: 18
size: -
V: TRBV5-6
J: TRBJ2-2
D: TRBD2

CDR3: CASSRVAGANNEQFF
DNA: TGCGCCAGCAGCCGGGTAGCGGGGGCCAACAATGAGCAGTTCTTC
length: 15
size: -
V: TRBV4-3
J: TRBJ2-1
D: TRBD2

CDR3: CASSVPSGAAYEQYF
DNA: TGCGCCAGCAGTGTTCCATCTGGCGCGGCCTACGAGCAGTACTTC
length: 15
size: once
V: TRBV10-2
J: TRBJ2-7
D: -

CDR3: CASLGVTSGVNTGELFF
DNA: TGTGCCAGCTTAGGGGTGACTAGCGGGGTAAACACCGGGGAGCTGTTTTTT
length: 17
size: -
V: TRBV2
J: TRBJ2-2
D: TRBD2

CDR3: CASSQTSDEQFF
DNA: TGTGCCAGCAGCCAGACTAGCGATGAGCAGTTCTTC
length: 12
size: -
V: TRBV6-5
J: TRBJ2-1
D: TRBD2

CDR3: CASRPLQEPSYEQYF
DNA: TGTGCCAGCAGGCCCCTTCAGGAACCATCCTACGAGCAGTACTTC
length: 15
size: -
V: TRBV6-6
J: TRBJ2-7
D: -

CDR3: CASILRLRTEAFF
DNA: TGTGCCAGCATTCTTAGACTGCGCACTGAAGCTTTCTTT
length: 13
size: -
V: TRBV2
J: TRBJ1-1
D: -

CDR3: CASSADRATYTF
DNA: TGCGCCAGCAGCGCCGACAGGGCGACCTACACCTTC
length: 12
size: -
V: TRBV5-1
J: TRBJ1-2
D: TRBD1

CDR3: CASSHTSRDRGPRYGYTF
DNA: TGTGCCAGCAGCCACACGTCCCGGGACAGGGGGCCCCGGTATGGCTACACCTTC
length: 18
size: -
V: TRBV7-9
J: TRBJ1-2
D: TRBD1

CDR3: CASSHKTPALAGTYEQYF
DNA: TGTGCCAGCAGTCATAAGACTCCTGCACTAGCGGGAACCTACGAGCAGTACTTC
length: 18
size: -
V: TRBV27
J: TRBJ2-7
D: TRBD2

CDR3: CASSQEESDEQFF
DNA: TGTGCCAGCAGCCAAGAAGAGAGCGATGAGCAGTTCTTC
length: 13
size: -
V: TRBV4-2
J: TRBJ2-1
D: -

CDR3: CSVEDTLAGGVGEQYF
DNA: TGCAGCGTTGAAGACACCCTAGCGGGGGGGGTGGGCGAGCAGTACTTC
length: 16
size: -
V: TRBV29-1
J: TRBJ2-7
D: TRBD2

CDR3: CAWSVSPQGIYGYTF
DNA: TGTGCCTGGAGTGTCAGTCCCCAGGGGATTTATGGCTACACCTTC
length: 15
size: -
V: TRBV30
J: TRBJ1-2
D: -

CDR3: CASASRITPDTQYF
DNA: TGTGCCAGCGCTAGCAGAATTACCCCAGATACGCAGTATTTT
length: 14
size: -
V: TRBV6-1
J: TRBJ2-3
D: -

CDR3: CASSPGTDSNQPQHF
DNA: TGTGCCAGCAGCCCCGGGACAGATAGCAATCAGCCCCAGCATTTT
length: 15
size: once
V: TRBV2
J: TRBJ1-5
D: TRBD1

CDR3: CASSPPEAGYNEQFF
DNA: TGTGCCAGCAGCCCCCCGGAGGCTGGATACAATGAGCAGTTCTTC
length: 15
size: -
V: TRBV9
J: TRBJ2-1
D: -

CDR3: CASSQDRRGPPEQYF
DNA: TGCGCCAGCAGCCAAGATCGAAGAGGTCCCCCCGAGCAGTACTTC
length: 15
size: -
V: TRBV4-3
J: TRBJ2-7
D: -

CDR3: CASSPRTGTRVYEQFF
DNA: TGTGCCAGCAGCCCACGAACCGGGACTAGAGTCTATGAGCAGTTCTTC
length: 16
size: -
V: TRBV9
J: TRBJ2-1
D: TRBD2

CDR3: CASGQAEAFF
DNA: TGTGCCAGCGGACAGGCTGAAGCTTTCTTT
length: 10
size: -
V: TRBV6-1
J: TRBJ1-1
D: TRBD1

CDR3: CASSAGETGPNEQFF
DNA: TGTGCCAGCAGTGCGGGTGAGACAGGTCCGAATGAGCAGTTCTTC
length: 15
size: -
V: TRBV6-4
J: TRBJ2-1
D: -

CDR3: CASSPGDSVHLYGYTF
DNA: TGCGCCAGCAGCCCTGGGGACTCGGTCCACCTCTATGGCTACACCTTC
length: 16
size: -
V: TRBV4-3
J: TRBJ1-2
D: -

CDR3: CASSFDTYGYTF
DNA: TGTGCCAGCAGCTTTGACACGTATGGCTACACCTTC
length: 12
size: once
V: TRBV5-5
J: TRBJ1-2
D: -

CDR3: CASSPGGETQYF
DNA: TGTGCCAGCAGCCCGGGGGGAGAGACCCAGTACTTC
length: 12
size: -
V: TRBV5-5
J: TRBJ2-5
D: TRBD2

CDR3: CASSSWRGGLHEQYF
DNA: TGTGCCAGCAGCTCGTGGCGGGGGGGCCTCCACGAGCAGTACTTC
length: 15
size: -
V: TRBV7-9
J: TRBJ2-7
D: TRBD2

CDR3: CASSQDGGSGGVYNEQFF
DNA: TGCGCCAGCAGCCAAGATGGTGGCAGCGGGGGGGTCTACAATGAGCAGTTCTTC
length: 18
size: -
V: TRBV4-3
J: TRBJ2-1
D: TRBD2

CDR3: CASSRQGSSNTEAFF
DNA: TGCGCCAGCAGTCGGCAGGGAAGTTCGAACACTGAAGCTTTCTTT
length: 15
size: -
V: TRBV10-1
J: TRBJ1-1
D: -

CDR3: CASSDSAGGSTDTQYF
DNA: TGTGCCAGCAGTGACTCTGCGGGGGGGAGCACAGATACGCAGTATTTT
length: 16
size: medium-sized
V: TRBV6-4
J: TRBJ2-3
D: TRBD2

CDR3: CASSPEFGTFETQYF
DNA: TGCGCCAGCAGCCCGGAATTTGGGACTTTCGAGACCCAGTACTTC
length: 15
size: -
V: TRBV5-1
J: TRBJ2-5
D: -

CDR3: CASAGDRALTNTEAFF
DNA: TGTGCCAGCGCAGGGGACCGAGCCCTTACGAACACTGAAGCTTTCTTT
length: 16
size: -
V: TRBV2
J: TRBJ1-1
D: -